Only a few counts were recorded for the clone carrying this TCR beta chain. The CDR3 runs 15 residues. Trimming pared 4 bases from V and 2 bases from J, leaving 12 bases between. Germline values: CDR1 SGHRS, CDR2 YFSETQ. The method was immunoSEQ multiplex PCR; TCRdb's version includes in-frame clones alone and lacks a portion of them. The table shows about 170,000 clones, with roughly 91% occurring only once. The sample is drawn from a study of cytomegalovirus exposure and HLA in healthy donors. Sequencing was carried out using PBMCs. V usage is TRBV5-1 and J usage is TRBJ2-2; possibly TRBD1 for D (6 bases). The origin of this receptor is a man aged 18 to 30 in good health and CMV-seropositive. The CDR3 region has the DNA TGCGCCAGCAGCAAAGGGGGTGATAACACCGGGGAGCTGTTTTTT. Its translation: CASSKGGDNTGELFF.